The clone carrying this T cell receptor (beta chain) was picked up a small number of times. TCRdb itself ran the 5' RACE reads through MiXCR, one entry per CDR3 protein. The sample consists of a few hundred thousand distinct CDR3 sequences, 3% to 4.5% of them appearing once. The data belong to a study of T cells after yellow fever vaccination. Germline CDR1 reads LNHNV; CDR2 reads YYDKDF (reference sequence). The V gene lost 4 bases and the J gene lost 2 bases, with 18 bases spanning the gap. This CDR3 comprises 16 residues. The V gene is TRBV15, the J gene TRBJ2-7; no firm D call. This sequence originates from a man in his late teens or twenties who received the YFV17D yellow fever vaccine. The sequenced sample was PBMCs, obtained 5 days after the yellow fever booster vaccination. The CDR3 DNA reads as TGTGCCACCAGCACCCACATCGACCCGGGCGCCTACGAGCAGTACTTC. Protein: CATSTHIDPGAYEQYF.